This entry concerns a single T cell receptor (beta chain). Its specificity is not known. The sample comes from a study of shared clonotypes between healthy human individuals. Deep-level running was used for the assay. Produced via immunoSEQ multiplex PCR; TCRdb's table is partial and in-frame only. The table has fewer than 800,000 clones, about 91% seen once; the top ten hold about a quarter. As defined, naive CD8 cells were CD45RO-negative and positively selected for CCR7, with terminally differentiated effector memory CD45RA+ cells excluded. There are 14 residues in the CDR3. The ends lost 4 bases at V and 2 bases at J; junction bases unmatched: 4. Germline V gene lookup returns CDR1 MNHEY and CDR2 SMNVEV (reference sequence). General observations from the study: Among donors, sharing of clonotypes was expected to be affected by sequencing depth.

Input material: naive CD8+ T cells sorted from blood. This TCR derives from a man aged 25-40 years in good health. The chain links TRBV27 to TRBJ1-1; TRBD1 aligns across 7 bases. The CDR3 loop reads CASSYTGVNTEAFF. The CDR3 DNA follows: TGTGCCAGCAGTTACACAGGGGTTAACACTGAAGCTTTCTTT.